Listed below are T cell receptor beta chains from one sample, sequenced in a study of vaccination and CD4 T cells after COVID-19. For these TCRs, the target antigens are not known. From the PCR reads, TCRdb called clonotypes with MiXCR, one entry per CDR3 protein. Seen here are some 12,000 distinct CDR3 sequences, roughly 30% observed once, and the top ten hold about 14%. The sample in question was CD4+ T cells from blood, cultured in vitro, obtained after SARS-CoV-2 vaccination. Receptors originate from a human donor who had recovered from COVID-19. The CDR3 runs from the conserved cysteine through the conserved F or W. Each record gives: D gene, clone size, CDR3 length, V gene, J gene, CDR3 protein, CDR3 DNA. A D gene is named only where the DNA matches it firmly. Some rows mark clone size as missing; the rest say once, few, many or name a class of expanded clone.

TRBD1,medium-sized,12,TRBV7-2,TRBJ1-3,CASSATGSTIYF,TGTGCCAGCAGCGCGACAGGGAGCACCATATATTTT
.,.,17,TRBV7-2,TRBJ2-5,CASSSHWREGAHETQYF,TGTGCCAGCAGCTCCCACTGGAGGGAGGGGGCGCATGAGACCCAGTACTTC
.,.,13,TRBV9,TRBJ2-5,CASSVYERETQYF,TGTGCCAGCAGCGTATACGAGCGAGAGACCCAGTACTTC
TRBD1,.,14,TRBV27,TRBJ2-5,CASSIQGVGETQYF,TGTGCCAGCAGTATACAGGGGGTCGGGGAGACCCAGTACTTC
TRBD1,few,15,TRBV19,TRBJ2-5,CASLRTGRPGETQYF,TGTGCCAGTCTCCGGACAGGCCGGCCCGGGGAGACCCAGTACTTC
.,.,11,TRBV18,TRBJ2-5,CASSAQETQYF,TGTGCCAGCTCAGCGCAAGAGACCCAGTACTTC
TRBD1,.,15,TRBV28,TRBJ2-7,CASSLPGQGGYEQYF,TGTGCCAGCAGCCTACCGGGACAGGGGGGCTACGAGCAGTACTTC
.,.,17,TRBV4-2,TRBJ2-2,CASSQESSAVNTGELFF,TGTGCCAGCAGCCAAGAAAGCTCAGCCGTGAACACCGGGGAGCTGTTTTTT
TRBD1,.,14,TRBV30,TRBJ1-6,CACPRDRNNSPLHF,TGTGCCTGCCCCCGGGACAGAAATAATTCACCCCTCCACTTT
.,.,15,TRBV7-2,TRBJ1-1,CASRARVGTNTEAFF,TGTGCCAGCAGAGCAAGGGTGGGGACAAACACTGAAGCTTTCTTT
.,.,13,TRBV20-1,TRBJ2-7,CSASRESPYEQYF,TGCAGTGCCAGTAGGGAGTCCCCCTACGAGCAGTACTTC
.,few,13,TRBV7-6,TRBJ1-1,CASRPQGNTEAFF,TGTGCCAGCAGGCCACAGGGGAACACTGAAGCTTTCTTT
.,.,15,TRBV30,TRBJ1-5,CAWSVGARTNQPQHF,TGTGCCTGGAGTGTAGGGGCCCGGACCAATCAGCCCCAGCATTTT
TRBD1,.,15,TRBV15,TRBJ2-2,CATSSLRTGRGELFF,TGTGCCACCAGCAGTCTACGGACAGGCCGAGGGGAGCTGTTTTTT
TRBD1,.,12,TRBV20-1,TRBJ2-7,CSVRGFRAEQYF,TGCAGTGTCAGGGGGTTTCGTGCGGAGCAGTACTTC
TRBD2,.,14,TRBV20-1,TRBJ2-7,CSARGLAGASEQYF,TGCAGTGCTAGAGGGCTAGCGGGAGCTTCCGAGCAGTACTTC
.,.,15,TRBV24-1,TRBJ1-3,CATSDSRGYGNTIYF,TGTGCCACCAGTGATTCGAGGGGGTACGGAAACACCATATATTTT